Listed here are 28 T cell receptor beta chains from one sample, sequenced in a study of cytomegalovirus exposure and HLA in healthy donors. The PCR made use of 60 Vbeta and 13 Jbeta primers. TCRdb's table, derived via immunoSEQ multiplex PCR, lists solely in-frame clones and lacks some. Of 150,000 to 200,000 clones listed, around three quarters are singletons. The sequencing input was PBMCs. The receptors originated from a man aged 40-49 years in good health and CMV-seronegative.

The CDR3 loop reads CASSPRPSAGVWPGELFF. The CDR3 DNA is TGTGCCAGCTCACCACGTCCTTCAGCGGGAGTTTGGCCCGGGGAGCTGTTTTTT. V is TRBV18 and J is TRBJ2-2; 8 bases are a match to TRBD2. V lost 1 base and J lost 6; bases outside the gene matches: 13. CDR3 length: 18 amino acids. Germline V gives CDR1 KGHSH, CDR2 LQKENI.

V and J are TRBV19 and TRBJ2-2; 9 nucleotides line up with TRBD2. Germline CDR1 LNHDA, CDR2 SQIVND (reference sequence). This CDR3 contains 16 residues. V shed 5 bases, J shed 4 bases, and the junction held 8 bases outside the gene matches. The CDR3 here is CASSHGTSLRTGELFF. For the CDR3, the DNA is TGTGCCAGTAGTCATGGGACTAGCCTACGCACCGGGGAGCTGTTTTTT.

V and J are TRBV2 and TRBJ1-2; D may be TRBD1 (6 bases). CDR3 length: 13 amino acids. Germline CDR1 and CDR2: SNHLY and FYNNEI. V shed 6 bases and J shed 4 bases, with 12 bases lying between them. CDR3 nucleotide sequence: TGTGCCAGCAGCCAGGGGAAGGGCTATGGCTACACCTTC. It translates to CASSQGKGYGYTF.

The J gene is TRBJ2-1, the V gene TRBV6-6; D is unresolved. V was shortened by 11 bases and J by 4 bases, with 15 bases between the two germline ends. CDR1 MNHNY and CDR2 SVGAGI come from the germline V gene (reference sequence). The CDR3 has 13 residues. The CDR3 is CASGPFGYNEQFF. The CDR3 DNA reads as TGTGCCTCGGGTCCCTTCGGATACAATGAGCAGTTCTTC.

The chain couples TRBV28 to TRBJ2-7, with a possible D match to TRBD2 (6 bases). Trimming cost V 10 bases and J 6 bases, with 22 bases left between them. This CDR3 spans 14 amino acids. Looked up from germline, CDR1 is MDHEN and CDR2 is SYDVKM. CDR3 sequence: CATGVAGRPGEQYF. In nucleotides, the CDR3 is TGTGCCACGGGGGTGGCGGGACGGCCCGGCGAGCAGTACTTC.

This chain uses TRBV6-1 with TRBJ1-1, with no clear D. CDR1 MNHNS and CDR2 SASEGT come from the germline V gene. The CDR3 length is 15 residues. The V end was cut by 8 bases, the J end by 3 bases, with 19 bases between. The CDR3 DNA reads as TGTGCCAGCGAGGAACAAGGGAGAGGTTACACTGAAGCTTTCTTT. This translates into CASEEQGRGYTEAFF.

This rearrangement joins TRBV5-1 to TRBJ2-7, with 9 bases lining up with TRBD2. The CDR3 has 17 amino acids. Germline V lookup: CDR1 SGHRS, CDR2 YFSETQ. The V segment lost 2 bases and the J segment 2 bases; nucleotides outside the gene matches: 11. The CDR3: CASSFQSGLALTYEQYF. For the CDR3, the DNA is TGCGCCAGCAGCTTCCAATCCGGACTAGCGCTAACCTACGAGCAGTACTTC. The whole variable domain, filled in from reference TRBV5-1 and TRBJ2-7, reads KAGVTQTPRYLIKTRGQQVTLSCSPISGHRSVSWYQQTPGQGLQFLFEYFSETQRNKGNFPGRFSGRQFSNSRSEMNVSTLELGDSALYLCASSFQSGLALTYEQYFGPGTRLTVT.

The chain joins TRBV27 to TRBJ2-1, with D maybe TRBD2 (5 bases). CDR1 is MNHEY, CDR2 SMNVEV, per germline (reference sequence). This CDR3 has 14 residues. The germline V and J ends were trimmed by 7 bases and 2 bases, with 12 bases remaining between them. CDR3 region: CASKPLRAYNEQFF. The DNA of the CDR3 is TGTGCCAGCAAACCATTGAGGGCCTACAATGAGCAGTTCTTC.

This clone appeared a few times. V usage is TRBV5-1 and J usage is TRBJ1-6; 7 bases align to TRBD1. There are 20 residues in the CDR3. V gave up 4 bases and J gave up 7 bases; unmatched junction bases: 23. Germline V gene sequence: CDR1 SGHRS, CDR2 YFSETQ. The CDR3 DNA sequence: TGCGCCAGCAGCCCGACTCCGGGACAGATGTTCCCCGATACAAATTCACCCCTCCACTTT. Amino acids: CASSPTPGQMFPDTNSPLHF.

The genes are TRBV19 and TRBJ1-2; 7 bases are shared with TRBD1. The CDR3 contains 16 residues. Germline CDR1 reads LNHDA; CDR2 reads SQIVND (reference sequence). The ends lost 3 bases at V and 2 bases at J; junction bases unmatched: 9. CDR3 nucleotides: TGTGCCAGTAGTATCGATACCGGGACAGCGAACTATGGCTACACCTTC. Translating gives CASSIDTGTANYGYTF.

The chain carries TRBV7-6 and TRBJ2-3; 9 nucleotides agree with TRBD2. Germline V CDR1 and CDR2: SGHVS, FNYEAQ. V shed 4 bases, J shed 0 bases, and the junction held 5 bases outside the gene matches. The length of the CDR3 is 16 residues. The CDR3, as DNA: TGTGCCAGCAGCTCACTGCTAGCGGGGAGCACAGATACGCAGTATTTT. As protein: CASSSLLAGSTDTQYF.

This chain joins TRBV11-2 and TRBJ2-1, with D perhaps TRBD1 (6 bases). Germline V CDR1 and CDR2: SGHAT, FQNNGV. V dropped 4 bases and J dropped 3 bases, with 22 bases sitting between them. The CDR3 has 18 amino acids. This CDR3 is CASSSRTSGVGFYNEQFF. In nucleotides, the CDR3 is TGTGCCAGCAGCTCTCGTACCTCAGGGGTAGGATTCTACAATGAGCAGTTCTTC.

The CDR3 sequence is CSARVETQYF. The CDR3 nucleotides are TGCAGTGCTCGGGTAGAGACCCAGTACTTC. J is TRBJ2-5 and V is TRBV20-1, with D unclear. This CDR3 spans 10 amino acids. Trimming cost V 5 bases and J 4 bases, with 5 bases left between them. Germline V CDR1 and CDR2: DFQATT, SNEGSKA (reference sequence).

The chain links TRBV6-1 to TRBJ1-1; 7 bases are a match to TRBD1. The CDR3 covers 15 residues. The germline CDR1 and CDR2 sequences are MNHNS and SASEGT. V trimming: 5 bases; J trimming: 0 bases; junction bases outside the gene matches: 6. The CDR3 region has the DNA TGTGCCAGCAGTAAAACAGGGGTCATGAACACTGAAGCTTTCTTT. Residues: CASSKTGVMNTEAFF.

The chain uses TRBV6-5 and TRBJ1-5; 10 positions match TRBD1. CDR3 length: 14 amino acids. The germline CDR1 and CDR2 sequences are MNHEY and SVGAGI. The ends lost 2 bases at V and 7 bases at J; junction bases unmatched: 2. This CDR3 reads CASSYGQGVQPQHF. CDR3 coding DNA: TGTGCCAGCAGTTACGGACAGGGGGTGCAGCCCCAGCATTTT.

The sample holds a few counts of this clone. The genes are TRBV6-4 and TRBJ2-1; 11 positions match TRBD1. Germline V gene data show CDR1 as MRHNA and CDR2 as SNTAGT. Trimming at V came to 7 bases and at J to 2 bases, leaving 4 bases not matched to a gene. The CDR3 consists of 15 residues. The CDR3 DNA follows: TGTGCCAGCAAGAGGGGACAGGGGGCCTACAATGAGCAGTTCTTC. This encodes CASKRGQGAYNEQFF.

The rearrangement links TRBV19 to TRBJ2-7; D perhaps matches TRBD1 (6 bases). CDR1 is LNHDA, CDR2 SQIVND, per germline (reference sequence). V was clipped by 4 bases and J by 0 bases, with 10 bases between them. This CDR3 spans 14 amino acids. In DNA, the CDR3 is TGTGCCAGTAGTAGGGACACGAACTCCTACGAGCAGTACTTC. This sequence encodes CASSRDTNSYEQYF.

The count of this clone is one. CDR3 in amino acids: CASSPGLSYEQYF. In DNA form, the CDR3 reads TGTGCCAGCAGCCCGGGACTCTCCTACGAGCAGTACTTC. The J gene is TRBJ2-7, the V gene TRBV13; tentative D call: TRBD2 (6 bases). Trimming took off 5 bases at V and 0 bases at J, with 8 bases between the two ends. Germline assignment: CDR1 PRHDT and CDR2 FYEKMQ (reference sequence). The CDR3 covers 13 residues.

The chain has TRBV7-2 and TRBJ1-2; 9 nucleotides align to TRBD1. The CDR3 is 15 amino acids. CDR1 and CDR2 (germline): SGHTA, FQGNSA. With 0 bases clipped from V and 7 bases from J, the junction kept 6 bases outside the gene matches. Here the CDR3 DNA reads TGTGCCAGCAGCTTAGCTCAGGACAGGGGATCTGGCTACACCTTC. Translating gives CASSLAQDRGSGYTF.

The chain couples TRBV2 to TRBJ2-3; weak D call: TRBD1 (5 bases). This CDR3 spans 15 amino acids. V lost 2 bases to trimming and J lost 0 bases, with 9 bases between them. CDR1 is SNHLY and CDR2 is FYNNEI in the germline V gene. The CDR3 region is CASSEQGISTDTQYF. The DNA for the CDR3 is TGTGCCAGCAGTGAACAGGGAATAAGCACAGATACGCAGTATTTT.

This chain uses TRBV9 with TRBJ2-3; D might be TRBD2 (6 bases). There are 14 residues in the CDR3. Trimming shortened V by 2 bases and J by 14 bases, and 21 bases separated the two germline ends. The germline CDR1 and CDR2 sequences are SGDLS and YYNGEE. This CDR3 is CASSVGASEPERYF. CDR3 sequence (DNA): TGTGCCAGCAGCGTCGGGGCTAGCGAGCCTGAACGGTATTTT.

This clone was seen only a few times. Germline is not matched at one junction end, which may reflect a read error. The chain carries TRBV2 and TRBJ2-6; TRBD1 is a possible D gene (5 bases). Germline-derived CDR1 and CDR2 are SNHLY and FYNNEI. The CDR3 loop spans 14 amino acids. The DNA of the CDR3 is TGTGCCAGCGAGTCCAGTACTGGGGCCAACGGCCTGACTTTC. It yields the protein CASESSTGANGLTF.

The V call is TRBV2, the J call TRBJ2-2; TRBD2 agrees at 9 bases. The CDR3 sequence is 15 residues long. The V segment lost 7 bases and the J segment 6 bases; nucleotides outside the gene matches: 9. The germline gives CDR1 SNHLY, CDR2 FYNNEI. The CDR3 region is CASKGLAGDSGELFF. In DNA form, the CDR3 reads TGTGCCAGCAAGGGGTTAGCGGGAGATTCCGGGGAGCTGTTTTTT. Drawing the rest from reference TRBV2 and TRBJ2-2, the complete variable domain is EPEVTQTPSHQVTQMGQEVILRCVPISNHLYFYWYRQILGQKVEFLVSFYNNEISEKSEIFDDQFSVERPDGSNFTLKIRSTKLEDSAMYFCASKGLAGDSGELFFGEGSRLTVL.

The rearrangement uses TRBV5-8 and TRBJ2-3; 8 nucleotides line up with TRBD1. The CDR3 contains 16 residues. Germline V lookup: CDR1 SGHTS, CDR2 YDEGEE. The V segment lost 3 bases and the J segment 4 bases; nucleotides outside the gene matches: 10. The CDR3: CASSWHGAGGSDTQYF. The CDR3, as DNA: TGTGCCAGCAGCTGGCACGGCGCAGGGGGCTCAGATACGCAGTATTTT.

The chain carries TRBV7-9 and TRBJ1-4; tentatively, D is TRBD1 (5 bases). Germline lookup yields CDR1 SEHNR and CDR2 FQNEAQ (reference sequence). V gave up 2 bases and J gave up 1 base, with 11 bases separating them. The CDR3 is 16 residues long. For the CDR3, the DNA is TGTGCCAGCAGCTTAAGGCTAGGGGTAACTAATGAAAAACTGTTTTTT. Translating it yields CASSLRLGVTNEKLFF.

J is TRBJ2-3 and V is TRBV11-1; 11 bases line up with TRBD2. The V gene's germline CDR1 is SGHAT and CDR2 FQDESV (reference sequence). V dropped 4 bases and J dropped 2; count of bases not matched to a gene: 2. CDR3 length: 15 residues. In DNA form, the CDR3 reads TGTGCCAGCAGCTCGACTAGCGGGGTCACAGATACGCAGTATTTT. The encoded protein is CASSSTSGVTDTQYF.

The chain carries TRBV6-4 and TRBJ2-3; TRBD2 matches at 7 bases. Germline V gives CDR1 MRHNA, CDR2 SNTAGT. The CDR3 loop spans 15 amino acids. Trimming removed 8 bases from V and 4 bases from J; junction bases left unmatched: 12. This CDR3 reads CASAFMAGAPDTQYF. DNA for the CDR3: TGTGCCAGCGCTTTTATGGCGGGAGCCCCAGATACGCAGTATTTT.

The genes are TRBV11-2 and TRBJ1-2; a possible D gene is TRBD1 (5 bases). CDR1 SGHAT and CDR2 FQNNGV come from the germline V gene. V was clipped by 5 bases and J by 4 bases, with 14 bases between them. There are 14 residues in the CDR3. DNA of the CDR3: TGTGCCAGCAGCCCGGGCCTACAGGCCTATGGCTACACCTTC. The encoded protein is CASSPGLQAYGYTF.